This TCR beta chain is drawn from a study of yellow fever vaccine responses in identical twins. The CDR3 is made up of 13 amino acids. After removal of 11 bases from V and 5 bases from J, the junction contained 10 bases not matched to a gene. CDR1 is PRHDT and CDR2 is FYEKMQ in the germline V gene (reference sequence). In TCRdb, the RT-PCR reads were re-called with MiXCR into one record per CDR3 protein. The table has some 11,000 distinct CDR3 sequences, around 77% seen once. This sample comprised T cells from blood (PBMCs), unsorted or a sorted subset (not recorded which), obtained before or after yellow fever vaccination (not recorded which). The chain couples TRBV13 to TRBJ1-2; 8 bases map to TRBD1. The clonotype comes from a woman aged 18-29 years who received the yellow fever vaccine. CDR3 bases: TGTGCCGGGGAGGACAGGGTAGGGTATGGCTACACCTTC. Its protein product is CAGEDRVGYGYTF.